This TCR beta chain derives from a study of blood T cells in healthy people across ages. This clonotype showed up just a few times. What it binds is not known. Next came a second PCR, run for 7 to 11 cycles, which used a sample-barcoded 5' primer along with a J-beta primer mix. TCRdb redid the calling of the 5' RACE reads with MiXCR, one entry per CDR3 protein. The table has 1.5 million to 2 million distinct CDR3 sequences, around half seen once. Study-wide results and caveats: Roughly linearly, TCR beta diversity per million T cells fell as age increased. The CMV status of each donor remained undetermined, and this could have confounded shifts in expanded clonotypes.

The authors drew approximately 9 milliliters of peripheral blood from each donor. V lost 5 bases to trimming and J lost 2 bases; unmatched junction nucleotides: 4. CDR1 and CDR2 from the germline V gene are SGHTA and FQGNSA. There are 15 residues in the CDR3. Sequenced input: blood. This chain connects TRBV7-2 to TRBJ2-7; 12 nucleotides match TRBD2. The source of this sequence is a woman between 40 and 50 years old in good health. The CDR3 here is CASSPRTSGAYEQYF. In nucleotides, the CDR3 is TGTGCCAGCAGCCCCCGGACTAGCGGGGCCTACGAGCAGTACTTC.